Included here is one TCR beta chain sequence, with context. No antigen is known for it. The sample is drawn from a study of CD4 T cell repertoires in COVID-19. Study findings and constraints: Some SARS-CoV-2 clonotypes, between 7 and 25%, recurred in SARS-CoV and/or HKU1 cultures.

Generated by immunoSEQ multiplex PCR, the TCRdb table keeps only in-frame clones and is missing some. The sample records approximately 79,000 clones, around four fifths being singletons. Germline V gene sequence: CDR1 LNHDA, CDR2 SQIVND (reference sequence). The CDR3 contains 14 residues. The V end was cut by 8 bases, the J end by 2 bases, with 12 bases between. Donors had recovered from mild-to-severe COVID-19. Sequencing was done directly on freshly isolated, uncultured memory T cells. The material sequenced was CD4+ T cells from peripheral blood, taken after recovery from COVID-19. This clonotype was obtained from a human donor who had COVID-19. V is TRBV19 and J is TRBJ2-2; D gene ambiguous. This chain's CDR3 is CASRRSDNTGELFF. The CDR3 DNA reads TGTGCCAGTCGTCGCTCAGATAACACCGGGGAGCTGTTTTTT.